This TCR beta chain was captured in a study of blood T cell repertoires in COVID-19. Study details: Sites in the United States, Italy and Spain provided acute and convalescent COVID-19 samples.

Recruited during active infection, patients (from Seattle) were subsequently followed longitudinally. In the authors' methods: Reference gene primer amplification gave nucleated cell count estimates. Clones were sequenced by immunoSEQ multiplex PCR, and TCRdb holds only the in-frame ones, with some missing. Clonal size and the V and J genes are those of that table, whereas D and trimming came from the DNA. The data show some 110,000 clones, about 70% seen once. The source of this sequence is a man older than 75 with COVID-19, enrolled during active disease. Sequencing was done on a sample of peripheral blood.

In DNA, the CDR3 is TGCAGCTACGGGGAAGGCGGAAACACTGAAGCTTTCTTT. It specifies CSYGEGGNTEAFF. The J gene is TRBJ1-1, the V gene TRBV29-1, with unresolved D. Germline V gene sequence: CDR1 SQVTM, CDR2 ANQGSEA. The CDR3 has 13 amino acids. Trimming shortened V by 8 bases and J by 2 bases, and 15 bases separated the two germline ends.